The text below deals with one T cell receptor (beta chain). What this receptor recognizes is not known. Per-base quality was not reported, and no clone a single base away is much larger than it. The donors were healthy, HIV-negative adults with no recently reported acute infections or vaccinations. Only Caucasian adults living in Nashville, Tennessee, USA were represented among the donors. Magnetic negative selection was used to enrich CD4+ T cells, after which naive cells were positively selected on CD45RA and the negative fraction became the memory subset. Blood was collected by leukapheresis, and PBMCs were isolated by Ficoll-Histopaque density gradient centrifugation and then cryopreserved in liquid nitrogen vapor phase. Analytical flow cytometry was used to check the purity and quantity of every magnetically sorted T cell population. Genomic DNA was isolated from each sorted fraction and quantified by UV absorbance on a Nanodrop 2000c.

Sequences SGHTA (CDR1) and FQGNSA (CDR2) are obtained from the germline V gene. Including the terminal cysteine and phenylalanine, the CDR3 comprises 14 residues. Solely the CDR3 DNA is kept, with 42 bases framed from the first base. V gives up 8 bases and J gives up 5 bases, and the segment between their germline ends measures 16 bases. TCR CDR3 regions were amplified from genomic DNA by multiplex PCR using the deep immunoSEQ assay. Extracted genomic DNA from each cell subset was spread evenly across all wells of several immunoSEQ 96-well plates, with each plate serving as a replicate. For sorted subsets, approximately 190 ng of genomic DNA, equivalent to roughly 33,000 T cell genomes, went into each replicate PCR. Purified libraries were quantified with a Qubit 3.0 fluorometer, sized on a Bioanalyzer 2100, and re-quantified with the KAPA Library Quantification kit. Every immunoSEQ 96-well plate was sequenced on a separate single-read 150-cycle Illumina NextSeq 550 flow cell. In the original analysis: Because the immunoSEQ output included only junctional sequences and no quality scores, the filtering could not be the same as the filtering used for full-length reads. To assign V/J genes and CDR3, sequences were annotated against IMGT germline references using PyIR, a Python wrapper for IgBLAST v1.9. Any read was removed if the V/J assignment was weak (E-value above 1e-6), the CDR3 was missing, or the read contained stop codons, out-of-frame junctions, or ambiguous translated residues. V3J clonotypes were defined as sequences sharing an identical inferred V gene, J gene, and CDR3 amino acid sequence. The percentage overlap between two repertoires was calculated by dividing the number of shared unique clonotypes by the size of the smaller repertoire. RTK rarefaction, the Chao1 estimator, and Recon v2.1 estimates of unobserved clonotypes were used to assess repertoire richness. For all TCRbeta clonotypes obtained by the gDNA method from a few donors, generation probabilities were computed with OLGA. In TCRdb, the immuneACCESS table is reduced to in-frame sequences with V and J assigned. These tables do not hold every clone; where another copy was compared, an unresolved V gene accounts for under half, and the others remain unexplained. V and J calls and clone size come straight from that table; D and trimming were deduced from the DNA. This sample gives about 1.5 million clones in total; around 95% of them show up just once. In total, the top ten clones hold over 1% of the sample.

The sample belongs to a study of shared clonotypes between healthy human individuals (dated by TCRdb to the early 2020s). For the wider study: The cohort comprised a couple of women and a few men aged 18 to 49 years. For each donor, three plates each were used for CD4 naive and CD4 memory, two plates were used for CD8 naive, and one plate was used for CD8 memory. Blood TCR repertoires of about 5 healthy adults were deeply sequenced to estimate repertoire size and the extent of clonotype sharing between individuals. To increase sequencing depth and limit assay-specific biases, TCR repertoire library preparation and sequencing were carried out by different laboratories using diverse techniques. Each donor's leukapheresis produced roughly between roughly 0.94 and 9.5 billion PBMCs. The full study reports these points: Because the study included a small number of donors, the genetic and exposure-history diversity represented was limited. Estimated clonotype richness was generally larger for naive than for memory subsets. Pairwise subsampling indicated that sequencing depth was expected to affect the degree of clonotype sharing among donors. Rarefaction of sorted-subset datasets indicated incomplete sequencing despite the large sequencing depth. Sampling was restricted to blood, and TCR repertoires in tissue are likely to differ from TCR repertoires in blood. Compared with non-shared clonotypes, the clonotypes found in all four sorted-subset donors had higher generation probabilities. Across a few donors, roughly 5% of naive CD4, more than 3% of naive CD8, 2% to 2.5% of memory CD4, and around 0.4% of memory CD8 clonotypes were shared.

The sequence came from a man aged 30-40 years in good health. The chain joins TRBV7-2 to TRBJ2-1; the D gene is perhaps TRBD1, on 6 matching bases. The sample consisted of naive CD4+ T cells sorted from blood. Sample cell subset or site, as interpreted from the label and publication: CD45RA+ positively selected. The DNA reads TGTGCCAGCGAGCAGGCAGGGGAGCACAATGAGCAGTTCTTC. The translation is CASEQAGEHNEQFF. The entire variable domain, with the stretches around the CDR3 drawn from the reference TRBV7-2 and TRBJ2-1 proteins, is GAGVSQSPSNKVTEKGKDVELRCDPISGHTALYWYRQSLGQGLEFLIYFQGNSAPDKSGLPSDRFSAERTGGSVSTLTIQRTQQEDSAVYLCASEQAGEHNEQFFGPGTRLTVL.